This TCR beta chain was recorded in a study of tissue T cells after allogeneic stem cell transplantation. Whole-study results and caveats: Limitations included a small, clinically heterogeneous cohort and limited sampling depth.

As for time point: mouse harvest day 14 after allogeneic transplant. Each mouse received 10^7 T-cell-depleted marrow cells plus 10^6 splenic CD5+ T cells by tail vein. Here immunoSEQ multiplex PCR was the method, and the copy in TCRdb shows in-frame clones only, minus some. The sample yields approximately 5,500 clones, roughly 49% seen once. A remark on this clone: Its cognate antigen is unknown. Gene names are the mouse ones.

The sample was gut tissue. This receptor was taken from a female BALB/c mouse given C57BL/6 T cells with graft-versus-host disease after an allogeneic hematopoietic cell transplant.

The CDR3 DNA, read in part, is TGTGCCAGCTCTCTCTGGGGGAACACCTTGTAC. It translates to CASSLWGNTLY. The entire CDR3 protein reads CASSLWGNTLYF. The chain combines TRBV12-1 with TRBJ2-4; D possibly corresponds to TRBD2 (6 bases). The CDR3 extends 1 residue past the end of the read, so its final part is completed from the germline J gene. In germline, CDR1 is SGHSN, CDR2 HYEKVE. Trimming took off 0 bases at V and 6 bases at J, with 6 bases between the two ends. This CDR3 has 12 residues.